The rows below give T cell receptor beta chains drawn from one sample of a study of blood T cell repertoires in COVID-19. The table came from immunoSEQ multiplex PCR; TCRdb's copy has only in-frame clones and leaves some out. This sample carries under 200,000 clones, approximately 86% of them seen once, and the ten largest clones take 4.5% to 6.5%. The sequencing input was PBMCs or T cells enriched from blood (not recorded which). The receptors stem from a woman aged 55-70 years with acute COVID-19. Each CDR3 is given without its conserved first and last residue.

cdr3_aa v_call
ASRLGAGQSSNTEAF TRBV27
ASSEAVGTDKRNTIY TRBV2
ASSLDRGLSEQY TRBV5-1
ASSQDPGGYGYT TRBV4-3
ASRLSTDTQY TRBV5-1
AWSRVQGDGYT TRBV30
ASSTQHTEAF TRBV28
ASSQGPRGARGNTIY TRBV4-3
ASSEVAAGTGNTIY TRBV6-1
ATSPSGQGSDTQY TRBV24-1
ASSQAWGREDGYT TRBV4-3
ASSPANTDTQY TRBV5-1
ASSQQQGGYGYT TRBV3-1/TRBV3-2
AWSVRISGSYEQY TRBV30
ASSLSHNEQF TRBV12-3/TRBV12-4
ASSPPGTSAYNEQF TRBV5-4
AISQQGLAKNIQY TRBV10-3
ASSLGWTGAVGDQPQH TRBV7-9
ASSFYVQYNEQF TRBV19
ASSRTGSGRKSYNEQF TRBV4-1
ASSRDRTQPF TRBV12-3/TRBV12-4
ASTSGREETQY TRBV19
ASSEPGLNEQF TRBV9
ASSQEGTLQH TRBV3-1/TRBV3-2
ASSIQGTGVEQF TRBV19
ASSERQGGMALH TRBV25-1
ASSRDRPYGYT TRBV12-3/TRBV12-4
ASSLAQRYSGNTIY TRBV9
ASSQNRGLEKLF TRBV14
ASSSGYYGYT TRBV6-5
ASAIGGAGAGGGYT TRBV19
ASSLGGQVYGYT TRBV7-9
ASSIDRRVKRAGNTIY TRBV19
ASQETSGGRNTQY TRBV2
ASSEGTDYGYT TRBV5-4
ASSGQANTEAF TRBV12-3/TRBV12-4
ASSQERQGRHQPQH TRBV4-2
ASSQDKGERGGYT TRBV3-1/TRBV3-2
ASRRGVNPRDGYT TRBV2
ASSENLRAEAF TRBV10-1
ACSPVGRGVQPQH TRBV30
ASSVEKIAYEQY TRBV9
ATSRDLGGKNIQY TRBV15
SVEDPDGSGAYNEQF TRBV29-1
ASSRRAREGYNEQF TRBV11-3